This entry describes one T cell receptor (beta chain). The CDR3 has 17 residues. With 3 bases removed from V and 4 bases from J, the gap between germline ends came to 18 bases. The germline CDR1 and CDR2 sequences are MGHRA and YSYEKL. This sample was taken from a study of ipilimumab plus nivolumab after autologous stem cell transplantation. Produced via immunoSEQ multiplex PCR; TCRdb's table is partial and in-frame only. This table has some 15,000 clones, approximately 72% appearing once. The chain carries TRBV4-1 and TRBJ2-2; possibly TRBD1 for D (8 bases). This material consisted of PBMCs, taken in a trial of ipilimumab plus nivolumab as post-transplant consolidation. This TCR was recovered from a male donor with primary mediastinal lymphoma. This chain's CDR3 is CASSHPGQGGGTGELFF. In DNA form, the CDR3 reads TGCGCCAGCAGCCACCCCGGACAGGGAGGGGGCACCGGGGAGCTGTTTTTT.